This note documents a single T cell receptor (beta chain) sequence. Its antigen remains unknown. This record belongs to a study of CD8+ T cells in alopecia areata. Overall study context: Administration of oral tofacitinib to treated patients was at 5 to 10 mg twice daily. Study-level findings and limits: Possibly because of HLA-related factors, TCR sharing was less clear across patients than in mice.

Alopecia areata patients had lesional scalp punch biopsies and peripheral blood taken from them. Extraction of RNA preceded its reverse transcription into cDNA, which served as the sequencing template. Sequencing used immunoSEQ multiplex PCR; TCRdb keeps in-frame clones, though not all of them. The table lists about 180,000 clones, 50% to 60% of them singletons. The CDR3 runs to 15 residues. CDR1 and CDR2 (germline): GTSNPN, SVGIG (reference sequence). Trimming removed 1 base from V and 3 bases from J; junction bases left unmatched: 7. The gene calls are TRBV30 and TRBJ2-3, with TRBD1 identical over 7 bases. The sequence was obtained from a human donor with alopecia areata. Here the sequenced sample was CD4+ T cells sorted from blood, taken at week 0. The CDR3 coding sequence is TGTGCCTGGAGTGGAGGCCAGGGGGAAACAGATACGCAGTATTTT. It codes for CAWSGGQGETDTQYF. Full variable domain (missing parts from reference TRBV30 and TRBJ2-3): SQTIHQWPATLVQPVGSPLSLECTVEGTSNPNLYWYRQAAGRGLQLLFYSVGIGQISSEVPQNLSASRPQDRQFILSSKKLLLSDSGFYLCAWSGGQGETDTQYFGPGTRLTVL.